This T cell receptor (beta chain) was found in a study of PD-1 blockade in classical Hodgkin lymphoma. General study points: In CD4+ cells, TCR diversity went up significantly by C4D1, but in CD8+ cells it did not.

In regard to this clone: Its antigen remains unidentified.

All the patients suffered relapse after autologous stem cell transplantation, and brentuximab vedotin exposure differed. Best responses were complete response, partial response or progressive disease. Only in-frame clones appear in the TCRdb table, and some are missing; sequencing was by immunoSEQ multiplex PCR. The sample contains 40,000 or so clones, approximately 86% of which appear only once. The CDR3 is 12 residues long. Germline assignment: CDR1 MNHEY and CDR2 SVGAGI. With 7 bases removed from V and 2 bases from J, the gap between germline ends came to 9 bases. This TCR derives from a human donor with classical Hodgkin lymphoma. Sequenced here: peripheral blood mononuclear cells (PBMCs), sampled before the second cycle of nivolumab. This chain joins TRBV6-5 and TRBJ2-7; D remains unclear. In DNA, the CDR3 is TGTGCCAGCACCGACGAAACCTACGAGCAGTACTTC. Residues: CASTDETYEQYF.